Following are 17 T cell receptor beta chains from one sample sequenced in a study of T cell responses to AZD1222 COVID-19 vaccine. Produced via immunoSEQ multiplex PCR; TCRdb's table is partial and in-frame only. This table holds about 120,000 clones, 85% to 90% found once. Sample: peripheral blood, taken on day 0 of AZD1222 vaccination. Receptors were obtained from an adult in good health.

The chain couples TRBV6-2 or TRBV6-3 to TRBJ1-1, with D possibly being TRBD1 (6 bases). Trimming removed 4 bases at V and 0 bases at J, with 12 bases between. The germline V gene encodes CDR1 MNHEY and CDR2 SVGEGT. The length of the CDR3 is 15 residues. The CDR3 coding sequence is TGTGCCAGCAGTTCCGACAGGTACTTGAACACTGAAGCTTTCTTT. Protein product: CASSSDRYLNTEAFF.

The chain is built from TRBV19 and TRBJ2-1; D gene ambiguous. The ends were cut back, 3 bases at V and 3 bases at J, with 15 bases in the middle. The CDR3 runs to 16 residues. CDR1 and CDR2 (germline): LNHDA, SQIVND (reference sequence). DNA for the CDR3: TGTGCCAGTAGTATCGTCGGCACGAGAAGCTACAATGAGCAGTTCTTC. It specifies CASSIVGTRSYNEQFF.

CDR3 protein: CASSQNGSPNEQFF. The CDR3 region has the DNA TGTGCCAGCAGCCAAAACGGGAGCCCCAATGAGCAGTTCTTC. This rearrangement joins TRBV3-1 (or the pseudogene TRBV3-2) to TRBJ2-1, with D tentatively TRBD2 (6 bases). CDR1 is LGHDT, CDR2 YNNKEL, per germline (reference sequence). Trimming took off 2 bases at V and 6 bases at J, with 11 bases between the two ends. The CDR3 sequence is 14 residues long.

This rearrangement joins TRBV6-5 to TRBJ1-5, with D uncertain. The CDR3 is made up of 12 amino acids. V lost 5 bases and J 6 bases, leaving 8 bases between the germline ends. Germline V lookup: CDR1 MNHEY, CDR2 SVGAGI. CDR3 amino acids: CASSPLSQPQHF. The DNA of the CDR3 is TGTGCCAGCAGTCCTCTCAGTCAGCCCCAGCATTTT.

The chain employs TRBV18 and TRBJ1-4, with unresolved D. V was clipped by 8 bases and J by 4 bases, with 14 bases between them. The CDR3 contains 14 residues. Germline V gene sequence: CDR1 KGHSH, CDR2 LQKENI. As DNA, the CDR3 is TGTGCCAGCCGACGTAATCGTGATAATGAAAAACTGTTTTTT. Translated: CASRRNRDNEKLFF. The full variable domain, rest sourced from reference TRBV18 and TRBJ1-4, is NAGVMQNPRHLVRRRGQEARLRCSPMKGHSHVYWYRQLPEEGLKFMVYLQKENIIDESGMPKERFSAEFPKEGPSILRIQQVVRGDSAAYFCASRRNRDNEKLFFGSGTQLSVL.

The CDR3 coding sequence is TGTGCCAGCAGCCAAGGAGCCTCGGGAAATGAAAAACTGTTTTTT. This sequence encodes CASSQGASGNEKLFF. This sequence joins TRBV6-5 and TRBJ1-4; no clear D gene. Trimming left V 6 bases short and J 5 bases short, with 16 bases between. Germline assignment: CDR1 MNHEY and CDR2 SVGAGI. This CDR3 contains 15 residues.

The rearrangement uses TRBV30 and TRBJ1-4, with a tentative D call TRBD1 (6 bases). The CDR3 is 12 amino acids. The germline V gene has CDR1 GTSNPN and CDR2 SVGIG (reference sequence). Trimming left V 0 bases short and J 10 bases short, with 9 bases between. In DNA form, the CDR3 reads TGTGCCTGGAGTGTGGGGGCCGGAAAACTGTTTTTT. Translated: CAWSVGAGKLFF.

This chain links TRBV28 with TRBJ2-3; 9 bases are shared with TRBD2. Germline trimming cut 10 bases from V and 7 bases from J; bases unmatched to any gene: 12. This CDR3 comprises 14 residues. Germline V gives CDR1 MDHEN, CDR2 SYDVKM. CDR3 residues: CAIQRGGGAYTQYF. DNA of the CDR3: TGTGCCATACAGCGGGGCGGGGGGGCCTATACGCAGTATTTT.

This sequence joins TRBV7-2 and TRBJ1-2, with D possibly matching TRBD1 (6 bases). The germline CDR1 and CDR2 sequences are SGHTA and FQGNSA. V dropped 1 base and J dropped 3 bases, with 15 bases sitting between them. The CDR3 has 16 residues. CDR3 coding DNA: TGTGCCAGCAGCTTAGTCTGGGGGGGGGCCTACTATGGCTACACCTTC. It specifies CASSLVWGGAYYGYTF. Supplemented by reference TRBV7-2 and TRBJ1-2, the full variable domain reads GAGVSQSPSNKVTEKGKDVELRCDPISGHTALYWYRQSLGQGLEFLIYFQGNSAPDKSGLPSDRFSAERTGGSVSTLTIQRTQQEDSAVYLCASSLVWGGAYYGYTFGSGTRLTVV.

This chain's CDR3 is CASSQDDTGGGGGYTF. The CDR3 DNA follows: TGCGCCAGCAGCCAGGATGATACGGGGGGCGGTGGAGGCTACACCTTC. This chain connects TRBV4-1 to TRBJ1-2; tentatively, D is TRBD1 (6 bases). Trimming took 3 bases from V and 8 from J, leaving 22 bases between them. CDR1 and CDR2 from the germline V gene are MGHRA and YSYEKL. This CDR3 is built from 16 residues.

The rearrangement links TRBV27 to TRBJ2-7; 9 bases match TRBD2. Germline V gives CDR1 MNHEY, CDR2 SMNVEV (reference sequence). Trimming cost V 7 bases and J 1 base; bases outside gene matches: 8. The CDR3 loop spans 15 amino acids. The CDR3 DNA reads as TGTGCCAGCAAGACCACCGCGGGAGGGTCCTACGAGCAGTACTTC. Its protein is CASKTTAGGSYEQYF.

V and J are TRBV28 and TRBJ1-2, with TRBD1 matching 8 bases. V lost 7 bases, J lost 8 bases, and 15 bases stayed unmatched. Germline CDR1 is MDHEN and CDR2 is SYDVKM. The CDR3 has 15 amino acids. As DNA, the CDR3 is TGTGCCAGCACTCCAAGGGGGACAGGCGGAGGGGGCTACACCTTC. Amino acid sequence: CASTPRGTGGGGYTF.

This clone has only one observation. J is TRBJ2-3 and V is TRBV24-1; D unresolved. Per germline, CDR1 KGHDR and CDR2 SFDVKD. The CDR3 totals 11 residues. V dropped 7 bases and J dropped 2 bases, with 3 bases sitting between them. CDR3 nucleotides: TGTGCCACCAGGAACACAGATACGCAGTATTTT. This codes for CATRNTDTQYF.

The chain joins TRBV28 to TRBJ2-6; D remains ambiguous. The CDR3 totals 13 residues. CDR1 is MDHEN, CDR2 SYDVKM, per germline. V lost 6 bases and J lost 0, with 3 bases in between. The CDR3 reads CASRNSGANVLTF. CDR3 DNA sequence: TGTGCCAGCAGAAACTCTGGGGCCAACGTCCTGACTTTC.

The chain couples TRBV6-5 to TRBJ2-3; a weak D match, TRBD2 (6 bases). The length of the CDR3 is 16 residues. V lost 3 bases and J lost 4, with 17 bases in between. CDR1 and CDR2 (germline): MNHEY, SVGAGI. The CDR3 DNA is TGTGCCAGCAGTTATGGTGGGGGAGGCGTGGCAGATACGCAGTATTTT. Translated: CASSYGGGGVADTQYF.

The chain recombines TRBV19 with TRBJ2-3; perhaps TRBD2 as D (6 bases). Between the trimmed V and J ends, which lost 8 bases and 2 bases, there was a span of 20 bases. This CDR3 contains 16 residues. Germline lookup yields CDR1 LNHDA and CDR2 SQIVND (reference sequence). The CDR3 DNA is TGTGCCAGTCGGGGGTGGGGTAGCGGTATCACAGATACGCAGTATTTT. Translating gives CASRGWGSGITDTQYF.

The genes are TRBV30 and TRBJ2-1; 9 bases map to TRBD2. Germline assignment: CDR1 GTSNPN and CDR2 SVGIG (reference sequence). V shed 6 bases and J 5 bases; nucleotides not matched to a gene: 5. The CDR3 is 13 amino acids. The CDR3 sequence: CACSSGDNNEQFF. CDR3 coding DNA: TGTGCCTGCTCTAGCGGGGATAACAATGAGCAGTTCTTC.